The TCR beta chain under discussion was sequenced for a study of blood T cells in healthy people across ages (dated by TCRdb to 2015 to 2017). About the investigation overall: In model experiments, template switching captured about one uniquely barcoded TCR beta cDNA molecule for every two T cells. The study measured age-related changes in TCR beta repertoire diversity using deep sequencing normalized with unique cDNA molecular identifiers. Four age groups were formed from the donors: young (average approximately 15 years), middle-aged (approximately 40), aged (over 55) and long-lived (more than 75). Donors of different ages were randomly distributed across sequencing lanes to avoid experimental bias. For two donors (one aged 18 to 29 and one aged 80 or older), the study analyzed two additional independent replicas of 1 million unique cDNA reads from the same blood draw.

Donors were roughly 40 systemically healthy Caucasian individuals from Russia aged roughly 6 to 100 years. Each donor gave approximately 9.3 milliliters of peripheral blood, collected into EDTA-treated Vacutainer tubes. Ficoll-Paque density-gradient centrifugation was used to isolate PBMCs, with at least 7 million obtained per sample. Total RNA was extracted from PBMCs with Trizol reagent, with at least 6 micrograms obtained per sample. The percentages of naive CD45RAhigh/CD27high T cells were determined by flow cytometry on a PBMC aliquot from every donor. What the authors observed across the whole study: Because profiling used bulk unsorted PBMCs, naive and antigen-experienced compartments could not be compared conclusively. Total diversity estimates from one million sequenced T cells were considered lower bounds and underestimates. Compared with the aged group, the long-lived group had more naive CD4+ T cells, fewer expanded clones and increased TCR diversity, a pattern suggesting age selection. Because the CMV infection status of the donors was unknown, age-related changes in expanded clonotypes may potentially have been confounded. Observed TCR beta diversity correlated strongly with the percentage of naive T cells measured by flow cytometry. Observed TCR beta diversity per million T cells fell roughly linearly with age, and a significant reduction was already apparent by age around 39.

This clonotype was seen ten or more times. Its antigen is not yet known. No base quality values were provided; no much bigger clone lies one nucleotide off. The protocol used for the library was 5' RACE. These reads were obtained on an Illumina HiSeq 2500. A second about 6 to 11 cycle PCR used a sample-barcoded 5' primer and a J-beta primer mix. Each TCR beta cDNA molecule received a unique molecular identifier from a template-switch 5' adaptor carrying 12 random nucleotides. Each sample yielded at least 2.5 million CDR3-containing paired-end reads. First-strand cDNA was synthesized from all RNA with the Mint cDNA synthesis kit, primed by a TRBC-specific oligonucleotide. Following uracil-DNA glycosylase treatment, all cDNA underwent a first 18-cycle PCR with the universal primers M1SS and BC2_uni_R. The authors processed their data as follows. For normalization, 1 million high-quality reads, each with a distinct molecular identifier, were randomly selected from each sample. Reads with shared molecular identifiers were discarded instead of being binned into consensus sequences. CDR3 identification, clonotype clustering and error correction used MiTCR with a Q25 quality threshold and the strictest error-elimination algorithm. A nonparametric unseen species model using Euler transformation provided a lower-bound estimate of total TCR beta diversity. The public reads were run again by TCRdb, first through fastp at Q25 and then through MiXCR, and only productive beta chains were kept. Duplicate CDR3 protein sequences are folded into a single record with the most common DNA and genes. TCRdb, not the original authors, processed these V and J calls. The sample records 850,000 to 1,300,000 distinct CDR3 sequences, more than 40% of which are singletons. Together, the top ten hold under 20% of the sample.

The source of this sequence is a woman aged 55-70 years in good health. The sequenced sample was blood.

CDR3 reads: CASRPQGSGANVLTF. The DNA reads TGTGCCAGCAGACCACAGGGATCTGGGGCCAACGTCCTGACTTTC. Rearrangement joined TRBV2 to TRBJ2-6; the D region possibly corresponds to TRBD1 (6 bases align). Reading the germline V gene gives CDR1 SNHLY and CDR2 FYNNEI. Including the terminal cysteine and phenylalanine, the CDR3 comprises 15 residues. Only CDR3 DNA remains: 45 bases, in frame from the first base. Relative to germline, V is 6 bases shorter and J is 1 base shorter, with 10 bases between their ends.